This T cell receptor (beta chain) is drawn from a study of T cells in Graves' hyperthyroidism and ophthalmopathy. Study-level points and caveats: A model of 13 V-J pairs discriminated ophthalmopathy from stable hyperthyroidism.

It was RNA transcripts that yielded the amplified TCR beta CDR3 regions. RT-PCR in the first round (using the HTBI primer set) targeted the TCR CDR3. One entry per CDR3 protein results from TCRdb running MiXCR on the multiplex PCR reads. The sample holds roughly 840,000 distinct CDR3 sequences, over 35% seen once. Details on this clonotype: No antigen is known for it. A read error is possible here, since a much larger clone lies one base away.

This CDR3 region has 13 residues. The ends were cut back, 3 bases at V and 5 bases at J, with 11 bases in the middle. The germline V gene has CDR1 DFQATT and CDR2 SNEGSKA (reference sequence). The gene calls are TRBV20-1 and TRBJ1-5; D call uncertain. The TCR originated in a man younger than 35 with Graves' hyperthyroidism. The sequenced material came from blood. The CDR3 reads CSASDGEDQPQHF. Written as DNA, the CDR3 is TGCAGTGCTAGTGACGGGGAGGATCAGCCCCAGCATTTT.